The present TCR beta chain was sequenced within a study of cytomegalovirus exposure and HLA in healthy donors. Germline V CDR1 and CDR2: SNHLY, FYNNEI. The CDR3 runs 14 residues. With V trimmed by 2 bases and J by 6 bases, 5 bases remained unmatched. Use of 60 Vbeta and 13 Jbeta primers characterized the PCR. Method: immunoSEQ multiplex PCR; TCRdb's copy keeps in-frame clones and lacks some. The table records 65,000 to 95,000 clones, about three quarters of them present only once. Turning to this clone: Its specificity is not known.

Whole-study findings and limits: A later analysis reportedly found that, within productive TCRs, an Asian-associated ancestry cluster had fewer N-insertions than the mean observed across the approximately 670 donors. Presence/absence analyses assumed roughly uniform sequencing depth across donors. While the bulk of TCR sequences proved rare, some public TCRs turned up in many donors. The CMV antigen specificity of a few CMV-associated chains was confirmed through in vitro analysis.

The receptor was derived from a male donor in good health and CMV-seropositive. This chain joins TRBV2 and TRBJ1-2, with TRBD1 matching 8 bases. The sample consisted of PBMCs. The CDR3 DNA reads as TGTGCCAGCAGTGAATCCAGGGGGCAGGATGGCTACACCTTC. It codes for CASSESRGQDGYTF.